The clone carrying this TCR beta chain was observed many times. The antigen remains unidentified. Using RNA template, CDR3s of TCR alpha and beta were amplified with iRepertoire arm-PCR. For one-step reverse transcription and amplification, roughly 85-450 ng of tissue mRNA or PBMC total RNA was used. Each CDR3 protein is one row after TCRdb ran MiXCR on the multiplex PCR reads. The sample shows 35,000 to 45,000 distinct CDR3 sequences, about 22% of them seen only once. These data are taken from a study of glioma-infiltrating T cells. Study conclusions and caveats: Above-expected tissue-blood divergence occurred in all gliomas, most in low-grade ones.

This TCR came from a human donor with low-grade glioma or glioblastoma, undergoing nonglioma brain surgery, or in good health (not recorded which). The material sequenced was glioma tissue, nonneoplastic brain tissue, or PBMCs (not recorded which).

The DNA of the CDR3 is TGTGCCAGTAGTACGGGACAGGGGAGCGAAAAACTGTTTTTT. Its protein product is CASSTGQGSEKLFF. The chain combines TRBV19 with TRBJ1-4, with TRBD1 identical over 10 bases. Trimming removed 4 bases from V and 8 bases from J; junction bases left unmatched: 4. The germline V gene has CDR1 LNHDA and CDR2 SQIVND (reference sequence). The CDR3 has 14 amino acids.